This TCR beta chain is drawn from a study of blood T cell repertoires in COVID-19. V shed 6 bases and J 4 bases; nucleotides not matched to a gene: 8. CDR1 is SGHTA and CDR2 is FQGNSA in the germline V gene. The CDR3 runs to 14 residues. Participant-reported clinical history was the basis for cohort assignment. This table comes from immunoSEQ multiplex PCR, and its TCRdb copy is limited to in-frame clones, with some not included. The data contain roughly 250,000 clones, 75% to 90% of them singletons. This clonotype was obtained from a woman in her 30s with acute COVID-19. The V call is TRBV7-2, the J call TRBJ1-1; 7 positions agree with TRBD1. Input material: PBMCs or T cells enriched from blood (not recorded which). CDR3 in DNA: TGTGCCAGCAGTCGTGGGGACAGAGGCACTGAAGCTTTCTTT. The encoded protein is CASSRGDRGTEAFF. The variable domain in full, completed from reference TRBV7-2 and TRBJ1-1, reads GAGVSQSPSNKVTEKGKDVELRCDPISGHTALYWYRQSLGQGLEFLIYFQGNSAPDKSGLPSDRFSAERTGGSVSTLTIQRTQQEDSAVYLCASSRGDRGTEAFFGQGTRLTVV.